Below, 17 T cell receptor beta chains from the same sample are listed, as sequenced in a study of blood T cell repertoires in COVID-19. TCRdb keeps only in-frame clones here, not all; method: immunoSEQ multiplex PCR. The table lists tens of thousands of clones, 90% to 95% of them singletons. The material sequenced was peripheral blood. These receptors were taken from a human donor with active COVID-19. The donor label of this sample is uncertain.

The chain links TRBV28 to TRBJ2-1; 13 bases align to TRBD2. Germline V gene sequence: CDR1 MDHEN, CDR2 SYDVKM. CDR3 size: 18 residues. V trimming: 2 bases; J trimming: 0 bases; junction bases outside the gene matches: 4. Written as DNA, the CDR3 is TGTGCCAGCAGTTTAGCGGGGACTAGCGGGAACTCCTACAATGAGCAGTTCTTC. Translating gives CASSLAGTSGNSYNEQFF.

A word on this clone: Other DNA sequences of this sample code for an identical CDR3. The chain couples TRBV5-4 to TRBJ1-2, with D possibly matching TRBD1 (6 bases). Trimming stripped 4 bases from V and 2 bases from J, with 9 bases between. The CDR3 has 13 amino acids. The germline CDR1 and CDR2 sequences are SGHNT and YYREEE (reference sequence). CDR3 protein: CASSPDRNYGYTF. CDR3 DNA sequence: TGTGCCAGCAGCCCGGACAGAAACTATGGCTACACCTTC.

The CDR3 region is CASGLARGAEGEAFF. As DNA, the CDR3 is TGTGCTAGTGGTTTGGCGCGGGGGGCTGAGGGTGAAGCTTTCTTT. The chain combines TRBV12-5 with TRBJ1-1; D possibly corresponds to TRBD1 (6 bases). This CDR3 spans 15 amino acids. Germline assignment: CDR1 LGHNT and CDR2 FRNRAP. V was pared by 1 base and J by 7 bases, with 16 bases between.

The V and J genes are TRBV4-1 and TRBJ2-2, with D possibly being TRBD1 (6 bases). Germline V gene sequence: CDR1 MGHRA, CDR2 YSYEKL. The length of the CDR3 is 17 residues. V shed 4 bases and J shed 8 bases, with 23 bases lying between them. CDR3 DNA sequence: TGCGCCAGCAGCCCCGCCGCCCCGGGACAAATTTGGGGGGAGCTGTTTTTT. Amino acids: CASSPAAPGQIWGELFF.

The chain combines TRBV19 with TRBJ1-3; D ambiguous. CDR3 length: 14 residues. Trimming cost V 4 bases and J 0 bases, with 7 bases left between them. From germline, CDR1 is LNHDA and CDR2 SQIVND (reference sequence). The CDR3: CASSTRGSGNTIYF. The CDR3 nucleotides read TGTGCCAGTAGTACAAGAGGCTCTGGAAACACCATATATTTT. Full variable domain (remainder filled in from reference TRBV19 and TRBJ1-3): DGGITQSPKYLFRKEGQNVTLSCEQNLNHDAMYWYRQDPGQGLRLIYYSQIVNDFQKGDIAEGYSVSREKKESFPLTVTSAQKNPTAFYLCASSTRGSGNTIYFGEGSWLTVV.

CDR3: CASGLSAATFGSGYTF. For the CDR3, the DNA is TGTGCTAGTGGTTTGTCGGCCGCGACTTTTGGGTCTGGCTACACCTTC. The chain uses TRBV12-5 and TRBJ1-2; D is uncertain. The CDR3 length is 16 residues. With 2 bases removed from V and 7 bases from J, the gap between germline ends came to 20 bases. Germline CDR1 reads LGHNT; CDR2 reads FRNRAP.

The rearrangement joins TRBV5-8 to TRBJ1-6; D gene unclear. Per germline, CDR1 SGHTS and CDR2 YDEGEE. V was clipped by 5 bases and J by 10 bases, with 10 bases between them. This CDR3 region has 12 residues. The chain's CDR3 is CASRFGLSPLHF. The CDR3 region has the DNA TGTGCCAGCAGATTCGGTCTATCACCCCTCCACTTT. Together with reference TRBV5-8 and TRBJ1-6, the CDR3 gives the full variable domain: EAGVTQSPTHLIKTRGQQATLRCSPISGHTSVYWYQQALGLGLQFLLWYDEGEERNRGNFPPRFSGRQFPNYSSELNVNALELEDSALYLCASRFGLSPLHFGNGTRLTVT.

The chain has TRBV18 and TRBJ2-3; the match to TRBD2 covers 8 bases. J lost 1 base, V lost 6 bases, and 15 bases had no gene match. Per the germline V gene, CDR1 is KGHSH and CDR2 is LQKENI. The CDR3 has 18 amino acids. The CDR3 reads CASSSTGGSGGGTDTQYF. DNA for the CDR3: TGTGCCAGCTCCTCCACAGGCGGAAGCGGGGGAGGCACAGATACGCAGTATTTT.

The chain combines TRBV4-3 with TRBJ1-1; 7 bases align to TRBD1. V was pared by 4 bases and J by 7 bases, with 9 bases of the junction left unmatched. The V gene's germline CDR1 is LGHNA and CDR2 YSLEER. This CDR3 is 14 amino acids long. The CDR3 DNA is TGCGCCAGCAGCCTTAATACAGGGGTGGGTGAAGCTTTCTTT. Translating gives CASSLNTGVGEAFF.

This rearrangement joins TRBV2 to TRBJ1-5; D ambiguous. Germline CDR1 reads SNHLY; CDR2 reads FYNNEI. Between the trimmed V and J ends, which lost 2 bases and 3 bases, there was a span of 11 bases. The CDR3 runs to 15 residues. The CDR3 sequence: CASSEYSLVNQPQHF. In DNA form, the CDR3 reads TGTGCCAGCAGTGAATACAGTTTGGTCAATCAGCCCCAGCATTTT.

The rearrangement uses TRBV7-2 and TRBJ2-7; 7 nucleotides line up with TRBD1. Per germline, CDR1 SGHTA and CDR2 FQGNSA. This CDR3 has 14 residues. With V trimmed by 2 bases and J by 8 bases, 9 bases remained unmatched. Here the CDR3 DNA reads TGTGCCAGCAGCTTAAAAGGGGGCGGAGTACAGCAGTACTTC. Amino acid sequence: CASSLKGGGVQQYF.

This rearrangement joins TRBV3-1 (or the pseudogene TRBV3-2) to TRBJ2-2; tentative D call: TRBD1 (6 bases). The CDR3 has 16 residues. Germline CDR1 LGHDT, CDR2 YNNKEL (reference sequence). The V and J ends lost 4 bases and 2 bases respectively, with 14 bases between them. This CDR3 is CASSPPRGYNTGELFF. CDR3 nucleotide sequence: TGTGCCAGCAGCCCCCCCAGGGGCTACAACACCGGGGAGCTGTTTTTT.

This rearrangement joins TRBV5-6 to TRBJ2-5; 10 bases fit TRBD2. This CDR3 region has 13 residues. Germline CDR1 reads SGHDT; CDR2 reads YYEEEE. V was clipped by 3 bases and J by 7 bases; unmatched bases: 3. The CDR3 coding sequence is TGTGCCAGCAGCTCTATAGCGGGGGGGACCCAGTACTTC. Encoded protein: CASSSIAGGTQYF.

This clone is a singleton in its sample. The genes are TRBV19 and TRBJ1-1; D unclear. The CDR3 is 15 residues long. Germline V gene data show CDR1 as LNHDA and CDR2 as SQIVND (reference sequence). Trimming stripped 0 bases from V and 5 bases from J, with 13 bases between. CDR3 region: CASSIDLGLETEAFF. DNA for the CDR3: TGTGCCAGTAGTATAGATCTTGGGTTGGAGACTGAAGCTTTCTTT. The full variable domain, in which reference TRBV19 and TRBJ1-1 provide the parts outside the CDR3, is DGGITQSPKYLFRKEGQNVTLSCEQNLNHDAMYWYRQDPGQGLRLIYYSQIVNDFQKGDIAEGYSVSREKKESFPLTVTSAQKNPTAFYLCASSIDLGLETEAFFGQGTRLTVV.

The gene calls are TRBV27 and TRBJ1-2; TRBD1 aligns across 9 bases. The trim removed 5 bases at V and 4 bases at J, leaving 20 bases unmatched. This CDR3 is built from 19 residues. The germline gives CDR1 MNHEY, CDR2 SMNVEV (reference sequence). CDR3 loop: CASSPLYQLGQGKPYGYTF. DNA for the CDR3: TGTGCCAGCAGTCCCCTATACCAGCTGGGACAGGGAAAACCCTATGGCTACACCTTC.

The V and J genes are TRBV5-6 and TRBJ2-7, with TRBD1 identical over 8 bases. The J segment lost 4 bases and the V segment lost 4 bases, leaving 10 bases of the junction unmatched. Germline V gives CDR1 SGHDT, CDR2 YYEEEE. The CDR3 extends over 15 amino acids. CDR3 sequence reads: CASSPITGGDYEQYF. DNA of the CDR3: TGTGCCAGCAGCCCAATAACAGGGGGTGATTACGAGCAGTACTTC.

This clone appeared once. V usage is TRBV3-1 (or the pseudogene TRBV3-2) and J usage is TRBJ2-1; 10 nucleotides line up with TRBD2. V was pared by 6 bases and J by 3 bases, with 14 bases of the junction left unmatched. Germline lookup yields CDR1 LGHDT and CDR2 YNNKEL (reference sequence). The CDR3 has 18 residues. DNA for the CDR3: TGTGCCAGCAGGAGGGGGGACAGCGGGAGGGTTAACTACAATGAGCAGTTCTTC. It translates to CASRRGDSGRVNYNEQFF.